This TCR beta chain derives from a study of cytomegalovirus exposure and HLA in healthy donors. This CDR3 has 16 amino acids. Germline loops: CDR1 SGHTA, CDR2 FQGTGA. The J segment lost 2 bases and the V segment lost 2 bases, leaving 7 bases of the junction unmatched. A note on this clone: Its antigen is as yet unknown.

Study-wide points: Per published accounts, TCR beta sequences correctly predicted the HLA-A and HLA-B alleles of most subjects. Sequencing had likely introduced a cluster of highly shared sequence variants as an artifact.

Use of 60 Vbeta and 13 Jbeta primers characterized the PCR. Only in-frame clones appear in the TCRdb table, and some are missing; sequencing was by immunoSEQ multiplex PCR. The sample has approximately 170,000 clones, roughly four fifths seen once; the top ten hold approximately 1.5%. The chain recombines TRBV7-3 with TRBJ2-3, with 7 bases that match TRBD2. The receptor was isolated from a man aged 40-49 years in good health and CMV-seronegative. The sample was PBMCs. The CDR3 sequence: CASSLLGGSFTDTQYF. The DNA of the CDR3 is TGTGCCAGCAGCTTATTGGGGGGGAGTTTCACAGATACGCAGTATTTT.